A single sample gave rise to the 22 T cell receptor beta chains below, sequenced in a study of CD8+ T cells in alopecia areata. Described treatment: oral pan-JAK inhibitor, 5-10 mg twice daily. Extraction of RNA preceded its reverse transcription into cDNA, which served as the sequencing template. Here immunoSEQ multiplex PCR was the method, and the copy in TCRdb shows in-frame clones only, minus some. The sample lists roughly 92,000 clones; about two thirds were seen once. The sequenced sample was CD8+ T cells sorted from blood, obtained between weeks 43 and 45, from a patient treated with tofacitinib. Source of these receptors: a human donor with alopecia areata.

This chain connects TRBV28 to TRBJ2-7; no definite D call. This CDR3 region has 10 residues. Germline V gene data show CDR1 as MDHEN and CDR2 as SYDVKM. Trimming took off 6 bases at V and 5 bases at J, with 5 bases between the two ends. The CDR3 sequence is CASRDNEQYF. CDR3 coding DNA: TGTGCCAGCAGGGATAACGAGCAGTACTTC.

The chain is built from TRBV2 and TRBJ1-5; weak D call: TRBD1 (5 bases). V was pared by 8 bases and J by 6 bases, with 17 bases between. Germline V gene sequence: CDR1 SNHLY, CDR2 FYNNEI. The CDR3 runs to 14 residues. The CDR3 DNA sequence: TGTGCCAGCGGGGCTGATTTGGGGGGTCAGCCCCAGCATTTT. Amino acid sequence: CASGADLGGQPQHF.

The rearrangement joins TRBV4-1 to TRBJ1-6; 7 bases are a match to TRBD1. V shed 3 bases and J 9 bases; nucleotides not matched to a gene: 11. The germline V gene has CDR1 MGHRA and CDR2 YSYEKL. The CDR3 consists of 16 residues. This chain's CDR3 is CASSQVDRFEGSPLHF. Here the CDR3 DNA reads TGCGCCAGCAGCCAGGTGGACAGGTTCGAGGGTTCACCCCTCCACTTT.

The chain links TRBV29-1 to TRBJ1-2; D unclear. Trimming took off 3 bases at V and 6 bases at J, with 8 bases between the two ends. The germline V gene has CDR1 SQVTM and CDR2 ANQGSEA. The CDR3 runs 11 residues. The CDR3 is CSVDGGNGYTF. CDR3 nucleotide sequence: TGCAGCGTTGATGGAGGGAATGGCTACACCTTC.

The chain has TRBV27 and TRBJ1-2; TRBD1 is a possible D gene (6 bases). The CDR3 loop spans 14 amino acids. Trimming shortened V by 5 bases and J by 8 bases, and 18 bases separated the two germline ends. Germline V CDR1 and CDR2: MNHEY, SMNVEV (reference sequence). This chain's CDR3 is CASSLGGGARGYTF. DNA for the CDR3: TGTGCCAGCAGTCTGGGTGGGGGGGCTCGGGGCTACACCTTC.

CDR3 nucleotides: TGTGCCAGCAGTTCCTCAGGGTATAGTGAGCAGTTCTTC. Its protein product is CASSSSGYSEQFF. The chain recombines TRBV27 with TRBJ2-1, with D possibly TRBD1 on 5 matching bases. Germline values: CDR1 MNHEY, CDR2 SMNVEV (reference sequence). This CDR3 region has 13 residues. Deletions cut 4 bases from V and 9 bases from J, with 13 bases between.

Details on this clone: One end of the junction fails to match germline, which may point to a read error. The chain uses TRBV30 and TRBJ2-1; D gene ambiguous. The CDR3 runs 13 residues. Germline V gene sequence: CDR1 GTSNPN, CDR2 SVGIG (reference sequence). The CDR3, as DNA: TGTGCCCGGAGTGTTGCCGGCTACAATGAGCAGTTCTTC. This translates into CARSVAGYNEQFF. Together with reference TRBV30 and TRBJ2-1, the CDR3 gives the full variable domain: SQTIHQWPATLVQPVGSPLSLECTVEGTSNPNLYWYRQAAGRGLQLLFYSVGIGQISSEVPQNLSASRPQDRQFILSSKKLLLSDSGFYLCARSVAGYNEQFFGPGTRLTVL.

This clone was detected a few times. The J gene is TRBJ1-1, the V gene TRBV4-1, with D tentatively TRBD1 (6 bases). V lost 4 bases to trimming and J lost 1 base, with 13 bases between them. The CDR3 has 15 amino acids. CDR1 MGHRA and CDR2 YSYEKL come from the germline V gene. The CDR3 protein is CASSPLTGGNTEAFF. In DNA, the CDR3 is TGCGCCAGCAGCCCTCTGACAGGCGGGAACACTGAAGCTTTCTTT.

This sequence joins TRBV27 and TRBJ2-3; 7 bases align to TRBD1. With 3 bases clipped from V and 3 bases from J, the junction kept 9 bases outside the gene matches. This CDR3 region has 16 residues. CDR1 is MNHEY, CDR2 SMNVEV, per germline (reference sequence). The CDR3: CASSFRQGPSTDTQYF. CDR3 bases: TGTGCCAGCAGTTTCCGACAGGGTCCGAGTACAGATACGCAGTATTTT.

This clone was recorded only once. The chain has TRBV9 and TRBJ2-3; 10 bases agree with TRBD2. In germline, CDR1 is SGDLS, CDR2 YYNGEE. Trimming removed 3 bases from V and 6 bases from J; junction bases left unmatched: 13. The CDR3 has 17 residues. The CDR3 DNA sequence: TGTGCCAGCAGCGCCAGCGGGGGGGCCGCCCCGGGGGATACGCAGTATTTT. Its protein is CASSASGGAAPGDTQYF. Full variable domain (outside the CDR3, taken from reference TRBV9 and TRBJ2-3): DSGVTQTPKHLITATGQRVTLRCSPRSGDLSVYWYQQSLDQGLQFLIQYYNGEERAKGNILERFSAQQFPDLHSELNLSSLELGDSALYFCASSASGGAAPGDTQYFGPGTRLTVL.

V and J are TRBV2 and TRBJ2-7; 8 bases line up with TRBD1. Unmatched junction bases numbered 10, after V lost 10 bases and J lost 2 bases. The CDR3 has 14 residues. Germline values: CDR1 SNHLY, CDR2 FYNNEI. This CDR3 is CATTGDEVAYEQYF. The CDR3 nucleotides are TGTGCCACGACAGGGGATGAAGTTGCCTACGAGCAGTACTTC.

This clone was seen just once. V and J are TRBV29-1 and TRBJ2-7; D remains ambiguous. V was cut by 5 bases and J by 4 bases, with 9 bases left in between. Looked up from germline, CDR1 is SQVTM and CDR2 is ANQGSEA. The CDR3 has 11 amino acids. The DNA for the CDR3 is TGCAGCGTTTCTCAAGATTACGAGCAGTACTTC. Residues: CSVSQDYEQYF.

This clone was detected only once. The rearrangement uses TRBV30 and TRBJ1-2; no clear D gene. Trimming left V 2 bases short and J 8 bases short, with 12 bases between. CDR3 size: 12 residues. CDR1 and CDR2 (germline): GTSNPN, SVGIG (reference sequence). The CDR3 nucleotides read TGTGCCTGGAGTAATGTCAGATTAGGCTACACCTTC. Translated: CAWSNVRLGYTF. Filled out from reference TRBV30 and TRBJ1-2, the complete variable domain reads SQTIHQWPATLVQPVGSPLSLECTVEGTSNPNLYWYRQAAGRGLQLLFYSVGIGQISSEVPQNLSASRPQDRQFILSSKKLLLSDSGFYLCAWSNVRLGYTFGSGTRLTVV.

The rearrangement uses TRBV30 and TRBJ2-1; D remains unclear. The germline gives CDR1 GTSNPN, CDR2 SVGIG (reference sequence). With 0 bases removed from V and 4 bases from J, the gap between germline ends came to 4 bases. The CDR3 runs 12 residues. The CDR3 protein is CAWSVGYNEQFF. The CDR3 region has the DNA TGTGCCTGGAGTGTAGGGTACAATGAGCAGTTCTTC.

The chain has TRBV2 and TRBJ2-3; 8 bases are shared with TRBD1. Losses at the gene ends were 10 bases for V and 1 base for J; bases not matched to a gene: 10. This CDR3 comprises 15 residues. CDR1 is SNHLY, CDR2 FYNNEI, per germline. DNA for the CDR3: TGTGCCACCTCAGGGGGCGATTCCCGCACAGATACGCAGTATTTT. It translates to CATSGGDSRTDTQYF.

This rearrangement joins TRBV4-3 to TRBJ2-1, with D possibly matching TRBD2 (6 bases). Looked up from germline, CDR1 is LGHNA and CDR2 is YSLEER. Deletions cut 0 bases from V and 0 bases from J, with 9 bases between. The CDR3 runs 16 residues. CDR3 sequence: CASSQERRGSYNEQFF. The DNA for the CDR3 is TGCGCCAGCAGCCAAGAGCGGCGGGGCTCCTACAATGAGCAGTTCTTC.

This clone was observed a handful of times. The chain has TRBV5-1 and TRBJ1-1; D not resolved. V lost 0 bases and J lost 1, with 7 bases in between. The CDR3 length is 14 residues. CDR1 and CDR2 (germline): SGHRS, YFSETQ. Here the CDR3 reads CASSLGRENTEAFF. The CDR3 nucleotides are TGCGCCAGCAGCTTGGGTCGGGAGAACACTGAAGCTTTCTTT. Looking up the rest from reference TRBV5-1 and TRBJ1-1 gives the full variable domain: KAGVTQTPRYLIKTRGQQVTLSCSPISGHRSVSWYQQTPGQGLQFLFEYFSETQRNKGNFPGRFSGRQFSNSRSEMNVSTLELGDSALYLCASSLGRENTEAFFGQGTRLTVV.

This sequence joins TRBV13 and TRBJ2-2; 7 nucleotides match TRBD1. This CDR3 has 15 amino acids. Germline CDR1 reads PRHDT; CDR2 reads FYEKMQ (reference sequence). With V trimmed by 5 bases and J by 1 base, 4 bases remained unmatched. In DNA, the CDR3 is TGTGCCAGCAGCCCTGGGACAGAGAACACCGGGGAGCTGTTTTTT. This sequence encodes CASSPGTENTGELFF.

The chain combines TRBV29-1 with TRBJ1-1; D uncertain. Germline CDR1 reads SQVTM; CDR2 reads ANQGSEA. CDR3 length: 12 residues. Trimming shortened V by 0 bases and J by 1 base, and 3 bases separated the two germline ends. CDR3 sequence (DNA): TGCAGCGTTGAAGACGGGAACACTGAAGCTTTCTTT. This encodes CSVEDGNTEAFF.

With regard to this clone: The junction does not match germline at one end; this may be a read error. CDR3 residues: CSVQDGWGTGELFF. The CDR3 region has the DNA TGCAGCGTTCAAGATGGGTGGGGCACCGGGGAGCTGTTTTTT. The chain links TRBV29-1 to TRBJ2-2; D not resolved. Looked up from germline, CDR1 is SQVTM and CDR2 is ANQGSEA. This CDR3 comprises 14 residues.

The chain couples TRBV11-2 to TRBJ1-6, with D perhaps matching TRBD1 (5 bases). Germline V gene data show CDR1 as SGHAT and CDR2 as FQNNGV. With 1 base removed from V and 12 bases from J, the gap between germline ends came to 10 bases. The CDR3 totals 13 residues. For the CDR3, the DNA is TGTGCCAGCAGCTTAGGCCCAGGGAGACCCCTCCACTTT. Encoded protein: CASSLGPGRPLHF.

Comment on this clone: This sample includes further DNA sequences coding for the same CDR3. The chain joins TRBV5-1 to TRBJ1-1; 9 bases align to TRBD1. CDR3 length: 13 residues. Germline loops: CDR1 SGHRS, CDR2 YFSETQ. V shed 3 bases, J shed 4 bases, and the junction held 1 base outside the gene matches. In nucleotides, the CDR3 is TGCGCCAGCAGCTCGACAGGGGGCACTGAAGCTTTCTTT. This translates into CASSSTGGTEAFF.